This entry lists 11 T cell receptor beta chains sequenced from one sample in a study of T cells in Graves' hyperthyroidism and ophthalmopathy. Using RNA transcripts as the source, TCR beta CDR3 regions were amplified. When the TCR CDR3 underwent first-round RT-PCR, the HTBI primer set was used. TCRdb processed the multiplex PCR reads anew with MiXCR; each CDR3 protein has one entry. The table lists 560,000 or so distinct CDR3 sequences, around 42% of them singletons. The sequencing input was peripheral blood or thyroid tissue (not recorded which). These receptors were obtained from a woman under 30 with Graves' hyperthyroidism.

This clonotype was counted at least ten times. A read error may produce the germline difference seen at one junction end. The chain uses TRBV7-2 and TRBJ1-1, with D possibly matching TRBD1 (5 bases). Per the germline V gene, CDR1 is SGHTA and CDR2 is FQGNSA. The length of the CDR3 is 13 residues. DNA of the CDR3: TGCGCCAGCAGCCGACAGCTTAACACTGAAGCTTTCTTT. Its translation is CASSRQLNTEAFF.

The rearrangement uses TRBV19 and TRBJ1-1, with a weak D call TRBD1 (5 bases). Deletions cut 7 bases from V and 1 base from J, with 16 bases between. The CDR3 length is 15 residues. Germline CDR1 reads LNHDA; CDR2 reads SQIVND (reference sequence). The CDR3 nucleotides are TGTGCCAGTACCCACACCCCGAGGGGGAACACTGAAGCTTTCTTT. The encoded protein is CASTHTPRGNTEAFF.

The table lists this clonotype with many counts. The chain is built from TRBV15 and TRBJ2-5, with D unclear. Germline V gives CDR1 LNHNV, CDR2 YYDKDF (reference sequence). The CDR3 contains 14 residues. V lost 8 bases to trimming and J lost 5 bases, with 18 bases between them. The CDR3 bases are TGTGCCACCCGGCAAGGCGTGGTGTCCGAGACCCAGTACTTC. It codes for CATRQGVVSETQYF.

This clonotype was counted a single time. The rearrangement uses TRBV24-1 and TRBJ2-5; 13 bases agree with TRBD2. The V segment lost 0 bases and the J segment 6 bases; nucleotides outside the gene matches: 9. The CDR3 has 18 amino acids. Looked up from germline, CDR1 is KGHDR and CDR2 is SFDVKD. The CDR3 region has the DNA TGTGCCACCAGTGATTTGCCCGGGACTAGCGGGATTGGAAAGACCCAGTACTTC. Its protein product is CATSDLPGTSGIGKTQYF.

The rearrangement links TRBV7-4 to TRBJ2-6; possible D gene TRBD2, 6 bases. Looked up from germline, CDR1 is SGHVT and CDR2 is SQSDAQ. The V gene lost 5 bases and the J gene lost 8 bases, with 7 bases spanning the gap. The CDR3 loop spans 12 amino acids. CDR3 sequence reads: CASSRGTNVLTF. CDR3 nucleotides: TGTGCCAGCAGCCGGGGGACCAACGTCCTGACTTTC.

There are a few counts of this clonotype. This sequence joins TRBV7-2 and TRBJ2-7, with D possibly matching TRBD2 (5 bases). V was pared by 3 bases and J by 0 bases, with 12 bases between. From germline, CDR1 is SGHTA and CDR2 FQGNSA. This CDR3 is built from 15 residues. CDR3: CASSLEAASSYEQYF. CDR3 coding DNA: TGTGCCAGCAGCTTGGAGGCAGCAAGCTCCTACGAGCAGTACTTC.

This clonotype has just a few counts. The CDR3: CASSLTDREDTEAFF. CDR3 nucleotide sequence: TGTGCCAGCAGCTTAACCGACAGGGAGGACACTGAAGCTTTCTTT. V usage is TRBV7-3 and J usage is TRBJ1-1; 7 nucleotides agree with TRBD1. The CDR3 runs 15 residues. Germline trimming cut 0 bases from V and 3 bases from J; bases unmatched to any gene: 4. Germline values: CDR1 SGHTA, CDR2 FQGTGA.

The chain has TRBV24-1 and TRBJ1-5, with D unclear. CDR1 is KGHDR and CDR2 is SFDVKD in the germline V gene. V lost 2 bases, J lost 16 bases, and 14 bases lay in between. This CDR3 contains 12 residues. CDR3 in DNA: TGTGCCACCAGTGATTCCAGACTCCGGGGACATTTT. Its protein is CATSDSRLRGHF.

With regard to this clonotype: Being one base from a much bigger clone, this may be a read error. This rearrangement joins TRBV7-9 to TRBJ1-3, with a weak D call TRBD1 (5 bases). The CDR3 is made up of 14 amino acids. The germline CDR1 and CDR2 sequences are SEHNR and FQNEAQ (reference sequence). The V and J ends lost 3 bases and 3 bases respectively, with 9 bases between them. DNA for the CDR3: TGTGCCAGCAGCTTCCGGGACGGTGGAAACACCATATATTTT. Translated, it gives CASSFRDGGNTIYF.

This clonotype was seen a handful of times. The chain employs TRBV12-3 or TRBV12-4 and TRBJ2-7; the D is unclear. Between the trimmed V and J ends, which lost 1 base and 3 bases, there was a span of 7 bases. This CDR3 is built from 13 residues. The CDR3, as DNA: TGTGCCAGCAGTTTAGGGCAAAACTACGAGCAGTACTTC. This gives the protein CASSLGQNYEQYF.

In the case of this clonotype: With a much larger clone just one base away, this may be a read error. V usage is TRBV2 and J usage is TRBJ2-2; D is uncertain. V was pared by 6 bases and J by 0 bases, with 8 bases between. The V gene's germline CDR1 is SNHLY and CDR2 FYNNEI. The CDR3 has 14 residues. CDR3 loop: CASRLRTNTGELFF. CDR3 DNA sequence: TGTGCCAGCAGGCTAAGGACGAACACCGGGGAGCTGTTTTTT.